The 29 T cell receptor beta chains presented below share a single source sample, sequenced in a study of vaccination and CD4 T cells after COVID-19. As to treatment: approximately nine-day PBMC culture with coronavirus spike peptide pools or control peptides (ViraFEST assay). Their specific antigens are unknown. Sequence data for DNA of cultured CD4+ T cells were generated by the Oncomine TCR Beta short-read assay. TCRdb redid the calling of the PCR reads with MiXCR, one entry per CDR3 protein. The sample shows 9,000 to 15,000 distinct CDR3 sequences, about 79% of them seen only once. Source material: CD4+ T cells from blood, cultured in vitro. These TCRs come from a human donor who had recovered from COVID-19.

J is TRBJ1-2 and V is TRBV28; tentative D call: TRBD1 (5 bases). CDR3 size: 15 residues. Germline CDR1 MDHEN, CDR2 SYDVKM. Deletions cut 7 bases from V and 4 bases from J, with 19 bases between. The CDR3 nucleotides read TGTGCCAGCACCGTCGGGGCAGTTGGGGCCTATGGCTACACCTTC. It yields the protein CASTVGAVGAYGYTF.

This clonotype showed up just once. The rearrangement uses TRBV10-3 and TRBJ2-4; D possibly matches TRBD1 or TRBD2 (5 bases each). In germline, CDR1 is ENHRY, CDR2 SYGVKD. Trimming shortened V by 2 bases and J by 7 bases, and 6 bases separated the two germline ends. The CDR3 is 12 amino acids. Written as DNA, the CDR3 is TGTGCCATCAGTGAGGGGGACAACATTCAGTACTTC. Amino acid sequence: CAISEGDNIQYF.

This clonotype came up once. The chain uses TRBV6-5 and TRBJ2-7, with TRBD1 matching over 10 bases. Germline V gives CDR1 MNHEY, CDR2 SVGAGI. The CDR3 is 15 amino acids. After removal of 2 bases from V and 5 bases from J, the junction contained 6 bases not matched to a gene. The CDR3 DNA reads TGTGCCAGCAGTTACGGCCGGGACAGGGGCGACGAGCAGTACTTC. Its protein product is CASSYGRDRGDEQYF.

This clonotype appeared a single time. Written as DNA, the CDR3 is TGTGCCAGCAGCTTATGGGGGGGCCCTACAGGGAGTGCTGAAGCTTTCTTT. Its protein is CASSLWGGPTGSAEAFF. The chain employs TRBV7-2 and TRBJ1-1, with D possibly being TRBD1 (6 bases). The CDR3 runs to 17 residues. The V and J ends lost 2 bases and 6 bases respectively, with 22 bases between them. Germline loops: CDR1 SGHTA, CDR2 FQGNSA.

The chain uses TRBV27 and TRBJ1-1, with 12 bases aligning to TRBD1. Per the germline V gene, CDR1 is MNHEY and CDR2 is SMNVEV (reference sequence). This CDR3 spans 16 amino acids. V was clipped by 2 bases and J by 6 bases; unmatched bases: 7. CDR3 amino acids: CASSLVEGQGAAEAFF. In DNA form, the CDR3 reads TGTGCCAGCAGTTTAGTTGAGGGACAGGGGGCTGCTGAAGCTTTCTTT.

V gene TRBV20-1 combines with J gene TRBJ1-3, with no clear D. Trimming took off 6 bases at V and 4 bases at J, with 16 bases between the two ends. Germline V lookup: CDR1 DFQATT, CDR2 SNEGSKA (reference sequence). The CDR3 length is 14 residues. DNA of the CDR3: TGCAGTGCCCCCGAATCCGGGAGAGGAAACACCATATATTTT. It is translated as CSAPESGRGNTIYF.

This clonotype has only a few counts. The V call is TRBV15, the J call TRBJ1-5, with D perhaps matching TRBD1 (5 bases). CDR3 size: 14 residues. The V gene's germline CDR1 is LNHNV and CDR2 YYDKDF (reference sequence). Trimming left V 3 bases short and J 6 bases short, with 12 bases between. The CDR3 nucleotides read TGTGCCACCAGCAGTGGAACTGGGGGTCAGCCCCAGCATTTT. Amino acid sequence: CATSSGTGGQPQHF.

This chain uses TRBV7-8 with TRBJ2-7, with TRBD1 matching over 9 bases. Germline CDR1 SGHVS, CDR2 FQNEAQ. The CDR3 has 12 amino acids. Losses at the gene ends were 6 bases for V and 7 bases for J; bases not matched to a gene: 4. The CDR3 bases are TGTGCCAGCAGACAGGGGGCGAGTGAGCAGTACTTC. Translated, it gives CASRQGASEQYF.

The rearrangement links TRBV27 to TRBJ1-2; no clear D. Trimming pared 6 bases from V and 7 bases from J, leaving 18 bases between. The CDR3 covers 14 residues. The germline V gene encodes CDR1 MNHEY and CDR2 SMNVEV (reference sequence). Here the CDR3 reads CASSLSGVGTGYTF. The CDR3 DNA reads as TGTGCCAGCAGCCTCAGTGGCGTGGGAACTGGCTACACCTTC.

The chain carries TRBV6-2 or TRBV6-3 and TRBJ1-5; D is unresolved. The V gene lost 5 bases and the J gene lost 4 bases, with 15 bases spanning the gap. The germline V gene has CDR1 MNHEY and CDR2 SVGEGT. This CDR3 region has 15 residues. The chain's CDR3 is CASSPRLRPNQPQHF. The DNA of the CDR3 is TGTGCCAGCAGTCCGAGATTACGGCCTAATCAGCCCCAGCATTTT.

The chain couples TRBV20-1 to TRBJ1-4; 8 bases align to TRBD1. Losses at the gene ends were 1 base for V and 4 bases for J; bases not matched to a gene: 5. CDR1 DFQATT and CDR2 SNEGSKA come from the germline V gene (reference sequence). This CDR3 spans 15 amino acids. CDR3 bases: TGCAGTGCTAGAGTGCATGGACAGGGTAATGAAAAACTGTTTTTT. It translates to CSARVHGQGNEKLFF.

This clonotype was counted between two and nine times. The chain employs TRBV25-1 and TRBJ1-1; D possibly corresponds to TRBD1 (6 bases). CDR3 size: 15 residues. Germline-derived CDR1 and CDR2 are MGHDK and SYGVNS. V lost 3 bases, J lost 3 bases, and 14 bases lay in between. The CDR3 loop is CASSDPQGWDTEAFF. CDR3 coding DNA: TGTGCCAGCAGTGACCCACAGGGCTGGGACACTGAAGCTTTCTTT.

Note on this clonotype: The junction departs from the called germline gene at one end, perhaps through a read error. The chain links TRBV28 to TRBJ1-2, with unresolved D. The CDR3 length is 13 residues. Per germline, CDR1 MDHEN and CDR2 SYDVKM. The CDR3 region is CASSSQTIFVCGF. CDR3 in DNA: TGTGCCAGCAGTTCCCAGACCATTTTTGTCTGTGGTTTC.

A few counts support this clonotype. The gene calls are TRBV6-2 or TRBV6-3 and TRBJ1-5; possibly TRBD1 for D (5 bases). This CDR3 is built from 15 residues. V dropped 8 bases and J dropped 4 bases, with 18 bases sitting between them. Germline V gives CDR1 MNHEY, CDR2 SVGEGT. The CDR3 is CASRQRDWPNQPQHF. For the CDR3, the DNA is TGTGCCAGCCGCCAGCGGGACTGGCCAAATCAGCCCCAGCATTTT.

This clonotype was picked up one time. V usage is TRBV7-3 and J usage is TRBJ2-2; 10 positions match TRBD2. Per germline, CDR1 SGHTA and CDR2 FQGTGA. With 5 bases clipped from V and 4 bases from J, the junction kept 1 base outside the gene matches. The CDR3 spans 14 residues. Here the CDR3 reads CASSRTSGTGELFF. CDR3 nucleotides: TGTGCCAGCAGCCGGACTAGCGGCACCGGGGAGCTGTTTTTT.

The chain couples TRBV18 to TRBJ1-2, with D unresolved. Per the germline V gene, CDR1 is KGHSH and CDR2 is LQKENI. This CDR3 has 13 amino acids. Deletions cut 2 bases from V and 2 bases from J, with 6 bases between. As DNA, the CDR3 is TGTGCCAGCTCACCAGAAACAAACTATGGCTACACCTTC. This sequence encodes CASSPETNYGYTF.

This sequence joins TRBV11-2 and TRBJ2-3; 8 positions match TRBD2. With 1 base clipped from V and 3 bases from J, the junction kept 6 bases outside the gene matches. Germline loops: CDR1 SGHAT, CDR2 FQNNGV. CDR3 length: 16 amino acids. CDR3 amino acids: CASSLGATSGTDTQYF. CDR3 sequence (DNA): TGTGCCAGCAGCTTAGGGGCAACTAGCGGAACAGATACGCAGTATTTT.

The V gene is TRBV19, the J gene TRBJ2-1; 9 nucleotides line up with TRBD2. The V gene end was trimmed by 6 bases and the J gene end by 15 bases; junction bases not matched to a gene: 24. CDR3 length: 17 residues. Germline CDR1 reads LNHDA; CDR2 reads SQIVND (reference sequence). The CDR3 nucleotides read TGTGCCAGTAGCGACAGATTAAGCGGGAGGCACCCAACTAGTGGGTTCTTC. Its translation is CASSDRLSGRHPTSGFF.

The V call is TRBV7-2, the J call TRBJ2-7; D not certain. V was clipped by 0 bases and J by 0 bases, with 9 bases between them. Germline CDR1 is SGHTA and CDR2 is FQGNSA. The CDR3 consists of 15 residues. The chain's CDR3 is CASSLAGPSSYEQYF. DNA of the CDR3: TGTGCCAGCAGCTTAGCCGGGCCGAGCTCCTACGAGCAGTACTTC.

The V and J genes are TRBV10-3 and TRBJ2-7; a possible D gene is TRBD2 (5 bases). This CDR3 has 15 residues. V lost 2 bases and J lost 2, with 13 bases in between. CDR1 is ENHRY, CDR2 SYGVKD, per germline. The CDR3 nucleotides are TGTGCCATCAGTGAGCAGGAGGCTACCACCTACGAGCAGTACTTC. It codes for CAISEQEATTYEQYF.

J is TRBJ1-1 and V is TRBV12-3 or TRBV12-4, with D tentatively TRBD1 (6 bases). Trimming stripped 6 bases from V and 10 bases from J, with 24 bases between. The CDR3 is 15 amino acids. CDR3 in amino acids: CASSPRQVSEGGAFF. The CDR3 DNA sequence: TGTGCCAGCAGCCCTCGACAGGTATCTGAGGGGGGAGCTTTCTTT.

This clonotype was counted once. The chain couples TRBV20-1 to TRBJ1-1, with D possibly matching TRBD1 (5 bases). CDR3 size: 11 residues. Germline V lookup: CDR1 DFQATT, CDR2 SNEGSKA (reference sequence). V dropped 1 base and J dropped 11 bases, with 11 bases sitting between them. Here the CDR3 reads CSARAGTGAFF. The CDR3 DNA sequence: TGCAGTGCTAGAGCCGGGACGGGGGCTTTCTTT.

CDR3: CASSTRQGEQYF. The DNA for the CDR3 is TGTGCCAGCAGCACAAGACAGGGCGAGCAGTACTTC. V usage is TRBV11-1 and J usage is TRBJ2-7, with 7 nucleotides matching TRBD1. CDR1 and CDR2 (germline): SGHAT, FQDESV (reference sequence). Germline trimming cut 5 bases from V and 6 bases from J; bases unmatched to any gene: 4. This CDR3 region has 12 residues.

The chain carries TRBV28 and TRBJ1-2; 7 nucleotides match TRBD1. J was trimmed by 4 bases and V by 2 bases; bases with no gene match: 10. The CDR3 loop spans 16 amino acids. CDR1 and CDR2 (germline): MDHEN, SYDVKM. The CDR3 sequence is CASSLLGTATLYGYTF. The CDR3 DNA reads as TGTGCCAGCAGTTTACTCGGGACAGCGACCCTCTATGGCTACACCTTC.

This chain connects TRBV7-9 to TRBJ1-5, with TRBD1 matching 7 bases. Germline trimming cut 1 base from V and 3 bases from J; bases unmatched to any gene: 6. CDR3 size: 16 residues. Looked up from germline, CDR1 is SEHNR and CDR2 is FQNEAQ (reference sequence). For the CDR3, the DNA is TGTGCCAGCAGCTTAGGGGCGGGGACAGTCAATCAGCCCCAGCATTTT. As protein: CASSLGAGTVNQPQHF.

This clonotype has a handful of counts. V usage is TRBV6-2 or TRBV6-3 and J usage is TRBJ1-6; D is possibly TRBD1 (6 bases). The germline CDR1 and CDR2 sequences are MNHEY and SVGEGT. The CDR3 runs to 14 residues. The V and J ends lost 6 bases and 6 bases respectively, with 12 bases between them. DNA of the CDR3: TGTGCCAGCAGGACAGGACAGATTAATTCACCCCTCCACTTT. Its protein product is CASRTGQINSPLHF.

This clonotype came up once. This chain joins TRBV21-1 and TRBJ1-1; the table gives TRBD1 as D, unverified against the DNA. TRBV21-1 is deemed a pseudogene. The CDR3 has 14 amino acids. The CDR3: CASSKSFGDPGAFF. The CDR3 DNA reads TGTGCCAGCAGCAAATCCTTCGGGGACCCGGGGGCTTTCTTT.

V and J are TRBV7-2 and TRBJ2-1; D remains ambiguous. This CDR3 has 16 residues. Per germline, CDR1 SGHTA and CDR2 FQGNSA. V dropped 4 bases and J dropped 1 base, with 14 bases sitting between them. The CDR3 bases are TGTGCCAGCAGCTCGCAAGGTGCCGCGTCCTACAATGAGCAGTTCTTC. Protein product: CASSSQGAASYNEQFF.

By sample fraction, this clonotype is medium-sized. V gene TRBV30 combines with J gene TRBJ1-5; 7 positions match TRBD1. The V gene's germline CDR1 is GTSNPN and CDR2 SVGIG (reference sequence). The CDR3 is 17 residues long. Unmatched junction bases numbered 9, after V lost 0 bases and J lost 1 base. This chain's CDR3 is CAWSVSIGGLSNQPQHF. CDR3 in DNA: TGTGCCTGGAGTGTTAGTATAGGGGGCTTGAGCAATCAGCCCCAGCATTTT.